This T cell receptor (beta chain) was obtained from a study of blood T cell repertoires in COVID-19. Study summary: Acute and convalescent COVID-19 samples came from the United States, Italy and Spain. Sources were T cells, B-cell-depleted T cells, or PBMCs; the material itself was cDNA or gDNA.

The length of the CDR3 is 16 residues. The germline CDR1 and CDR2 sequences are SGHDT and YYEEEE. The V segment lost 1 base and the J segment 2 bases; nucleotides outside the gene matches: 3. Study processing details: Using reference gene primer amplification, nucleated cell counts were estimated. The table came from immunoSEQ multiplex PCR; TCRdb's copy has only in-frame clones and leaves some out. V, J and clone size reflect that table, while D and trimming were determined from the DNA. The sample records 150,000 to 200,000 clones, around 90% being singletons. The sample comprised peripheral blood. This TCR was sampled from a human donor in a cohort sampled during active COVID-19. V usage is TRBV5-6 and J usage is TRBJ2-3, with 11 bases fitting TRBD2. This CDR3 is CASSLRLAGSTDTQYF. The DNA of the CDR3 is TGTGCCAGCAGCTTGAGACTAGCGGGGTCCACAGATACGCAGTATTTT.